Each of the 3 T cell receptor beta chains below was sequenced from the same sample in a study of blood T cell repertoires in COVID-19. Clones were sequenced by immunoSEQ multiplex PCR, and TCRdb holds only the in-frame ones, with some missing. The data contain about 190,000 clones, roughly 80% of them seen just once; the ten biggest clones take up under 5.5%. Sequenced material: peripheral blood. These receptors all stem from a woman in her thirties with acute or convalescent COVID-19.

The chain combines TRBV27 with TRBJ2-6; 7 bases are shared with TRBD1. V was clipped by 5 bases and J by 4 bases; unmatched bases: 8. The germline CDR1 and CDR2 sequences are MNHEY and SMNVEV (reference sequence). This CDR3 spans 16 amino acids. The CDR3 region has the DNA TGTGCCAGCAGTACGGACAGGTCGGGCGGGGCCAACGTCCTGACTTTC. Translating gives CASSTDRSGGANVLTF.

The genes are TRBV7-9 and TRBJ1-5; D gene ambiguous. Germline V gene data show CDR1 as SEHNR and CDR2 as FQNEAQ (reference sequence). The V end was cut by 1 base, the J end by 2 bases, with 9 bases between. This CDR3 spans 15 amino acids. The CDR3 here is CASSLGLPGNQPQHF. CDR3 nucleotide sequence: TGTGCCAGCAGCTTAGGGCTCCCCGGCAATCAGCCCCAGCATTTT.

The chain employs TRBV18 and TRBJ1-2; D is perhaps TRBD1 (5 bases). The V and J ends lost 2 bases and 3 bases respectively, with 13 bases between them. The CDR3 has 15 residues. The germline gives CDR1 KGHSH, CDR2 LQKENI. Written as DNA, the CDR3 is TGTGCCAGCTCACCAGAGGGAGGGACTTACTATGGCTACACCTTC. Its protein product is CASSPEGGTYYGYTF.